This TCR beta chain is from a study of identical twins. From germline, CDR1 is SGHRS and CDR2 YFSETQ. Trimming removed 0 bases at V and 3 bases at J, with 9 bases between. This CDR3 is built from 14 residues. This clonotype occurred many times. TCRdb analysed the 5' RACE reads with MiXCR anew, one entry per CDR3 protein. The data contain hundreds of thousands of distinct CDR3 sequences, about 20% of them singletons. The same sample was also studied in work on T cells expressing NK-cell markers.

The V gene is TRBV5-1, the J gene TRBJ1-2, with no clear D. The source is a woman under 30 in good health. Specimen: PBMCs. The CDR3: CASSLAVGDYGYTF. The CDR3 nucleotides read TGCGCCAGCAGCTTGGCTGTGGGCGACTATGGCTACACCTTC.